These 32 T cell receptor beta chains share one sample of origin, sequenced in a study of OX40 agonist ivuxolimab in advanced cancers. Method: immunoSEQ multiplex PCR; TCRdb's copy keeps in-frame clones and lacks some. This sample yields over 45,000 clones, of which over 80% are seen a single time; 3.1% belongs to the top ten. This sample comprised CD4+ or CD8+ T cells sorted from blood, obtained in a trial of the OX40 agonist ivuxolimab. All receptors come from an adult with an advanced solid tumor such as melanoma, head and neck, liver or kidney cancer.

The chain links TRBV25-1 to TRBJ2-7; no definite D call. The CDR3 consists of 12 residues. CDR1 MGHDK and CDR2 SYGVNS come from the germline V gene. Trimming took off 5 bases at V and 0 bases at J, with 5 bases between the two ends. DNA of the CDR3: TGTGCCAGCAGTTACAGCTCCTACGAGCAGTACTTC. It translates to CASSYSSYEQYF.

This clone was picked up a small number of times. This chain joins TRBV28 and TRBJ1-2, with 8 bases fitting TRBD1. The CDR3 extends over 13 amino acids. V lost 10 bases, J lost 1 base, and 5 bases stayed unmatched. Germline V gene sequence: CDR1 MDHEN, CDR2 SYDVKM. CDR3 sequence reads: CANRDRHNYGYTF. The CDR3 DNA reads as TGTGCCAACCGGGACAGGCATAACTATGGCTACACCTTC.

This chain's CDR3 is CASSYVGEGSPLHF. The CDR3 coding sequence is TGTGCCAGCAGTTACGTGGGAGAGGGTTCACCCCTCCACTTT. This chain uses TRBV6-6 with TRBJ1-6; D gene uncertain. The CDR3 is 14 amino acids. V was pared by 2 bases and J by 9 bases, with 11 bases between. CDR1 is MNHNY and CDR2 is SVGAGI in the germline V gene (reference sequence).

The chain carries TRBV7-3 and TRBJ2-7; 10 nucleotides align to TRBD2. Trimming at V came to 2 bases and at J to 4 bases, leaving 5 bases not matched to a gene. Per germline, CDR1 SGHTA and CDR2 FQGTGA. The CDR3 runs to 15 residues. CDR3 sequence (DNA): TGTGCCAGCAGCTTATCACTAGCGGGGCAATACGAGCAGTACTTC. Translated, it gives CASSLSLAGQYEQYF.

The chain is built from TRBV5-1 and TRBJ2-5; the D gene is possibly TRBD1 (5 bases). V lost 0 bases and J lost 10, with 13 bases in between. CDR1 is SGHRS and CDR2 is YFSETQ in the germline V gene. CDR3 length: 13 residues. DNA for the CDR3: TGCGCCAGCAGCTTGGCAGGGCAGGGCGACCAGTACTTC. It yields the protein CASSLAGQGDQYF.

V usage is TRBV18 and J usage is TRBJ2-7; no firm D call. Germline V lookup: CDR1 KGHSH, CDR2 LQKENI. The length of the CDR3 is 14 residues. Deletions cut 2 bases from V and 0 bases from J, with 8 bases between. The CDR3 bases are TGTGCCAGCTCACCAGGGTCAGCCTCCTACGAGCAGTACTTC. This codes for CASSPGSASYEQYF.

The chain carries TRBV6-1 and TRBJ2-7, with 9 bases that match TRBD1. The CDR3 has 13 residues. Unmatched junction bases numbered 6, after V lost 9 bases and J lost 3 bases. Germline lookup yields CDR1 MNHNS and CDR2 SASEGT. CDR3 nucleotide sequence: TGTGCCAGTGGGACAGGGCTCCTCTACGAGCAGTACTTC. This codes for CASGTGLLYEQYF.

V usage is TRBV2 and J usage is TRBJ1-2; 11 bases agree with TRBD1. Germline-derived CDR1 and CDR2 are SNHLY and FYNNEI. The CDR3 loop spans 16 amino acids. V trimming: 7 bases; J trimming: 0 bases; junction bases outside the gene matches: 7. This chain's CDR3 is CASKGTGGSANYGYTF. CDR3 in DNA: TGTGCCAGCAAAGGGACAGGGGGTTCAGCTAACTATGGCTACACCTTC.

The genes are TRBV27 and TRBJ2-2, with TRBD2 as a possible D gene (7 bases). Trimming cost V 10 bases and J 1 base, with 16 bases left between them. The CDR3 length is 15 residues. The germline V gene encodes CDR1 MNHEY and CDR2 SMNVEV (reference sequence). CDR3 residues: CATWGQRENTGELFF. As DNA, the CDR3 is TGTGCCACATGGGGGCAGCGGGAGAACACCGGGGAGCTGTTTTTT.

CDR3 in amino acids: CASSLKPIQGPGYTF. The CDR3, as DNA: TGTGCCAGCAGTTTAAAACCAATTCAGGGGCCTGGCTACACCTTC. The chain employs TRBV28 and TRBJ1-2, with D tentatively TRBD1 (6 bases). This CDR3 region has 15 residues. The germline V and J ends were trimmed by 2 bases and 7 bases, with 17 bases remaining between them. Germline CDR1 MDHEN, CDR2 SYDVKM.

This chain links TRBV5-8 with TRBJ2-5, with D unclear. Germline CDR1 is SGHTS and CDR2 is YDEGEE. Trimming took off 2 bases at V and 5 bases at J, with 7 bases between the two ends. This CDR3 is 12 amino acids long. This CDR3 reads CASSFGGETQYF. CDR3 coding DNA: TGTGCCAGCAGCTTCGGTGGCGAGACCCAGTACTTC.

This sequence joins TRBV5-5 and TRBJ2-5; 8 bases match TRBD1. The germline CDR1 and CDR2 sequences are SGHKS and YYEKEE (reference sequence). The CDR3 loop spans 16 amino acids. With V trimmed by 4 bases and J by 0 bases, 8 bases remained unmatched. CDR3 coding DNA: TGTGCCAGCAGCGGTAGGGACAGGATTTACCAAGAGACCCAGTACTTC. Translation gives CASSGRDRIYQETQYF. Full variable domain (remainder filled in from reference TRBV5-5 and TRBJ2-5): DAGVTQSPTHLIKTRGQQVTLRCSPISGHKSVSWYQQVLGQGPQFIFQYYEKEERGRGNFPDRFSARQFPNYSSELNVNALLLGDSALYLCASSGRDRIYQETQYFGPGTRLLVL.

The chain joins TRBV7-9 to TRBJ1-1; no reliable D call. Trimming pared 0 bases from V and 4 bases from J, leaving 3 bases between. Germline V lookup: CDR1 SEHNR, CDR2 FQNEAQ (reference sequence). CDR3 length equals 12 residues. The DNA for the CDR3 is TGTGCCAGCAGCTTAGCGGGCACTGAAGCTTTCTTT. Encoded protein: CASSLAGTEAFF.

V is TRBV5-1 and J is TRBJ2-1, with 9 bases fitting TRBD2. The germline gives CDR1 SGHRS, CDR2 YFSETQ. The CDR3 is 16 amino acids. The V and J ends lost 4 bases and 5 bases, in that order; junction bases with no gene match: 10. The CDR3 spells CASSPGGASGDNEQFF. The CDR3 DNA reads as TGCGCCAGCAGCCCCGGGGGGGCTAGCGGGGACAATGAGCAGTTCTTC.

The gene calls are TRBV4-1 and TRBJ2-1, with 9 bases aligning to TRBD1. V dropped 4 bases and J dropped 0; count of bases not matched to a gene: 10. Germline values: CDR1 MGHRA, CDR2 YSYEKL. CDR3 length: 18 residues. The chain's CDR3 is CASSPNRGQIASYNEQFF. Written as DNA, the CDR3 is TGCGCCAGCAGCCCCAACAGGGGGCAGATAGCCTCCTACAATGAGCAGTTCTTC.

This CDR3 reads CASSQDRAGNQPQHF. The CDR3 DNA reads TGCGCCAGCAGCCAAGACAGGGCCGGCAATCAGCCCCAGCATTTT. The J gene is TRBJ1-5, the V gene TRBV4-3; a possible D gene is TRBD1 (5 bases). Per the germline V gene, CDR1 is LGHNA and CDR2 is YSLEER. V lost 0 bases, J lost 2 bases, and 8 bases lay in between. The CDR3 runs to 15 residues.

V usage is TRBV2 and J usage is TRBJ2-7, with 15 bases aligning to TRBD2. This CDR3 spans 16 amino acids. Germline V CDR1 and CDR2: SNHLY, FYNNEI. J was trimmed by 2 bases and V by 4 bases; bases with no gene match: 3. The CDR3: CASSGTSGRGTYEQYF. CDR3 bases: TGTGCCAGCAGTGGGACTAGCGGGAGGGGGACCTACGAGCAGTACTTC.

The rearrangement links TRBV19 to TRBJ2-7, with 10 bases that match TRBD2. The V gene's germline CDR1 is LNHDA and CDR2 SQIVND (reference sequence). The CDR3 consists of 13 residues. V was pared by 5 bases and J by 3 bases, with 1 base of the junction left unmatched. CDR3 protein: CASSPSGGYEQYF. The CDR3, as DNA: TGTGCCAGTAGTCCTAGCGGGGGCTACGAGCAGTACTTC.

The chain is built from TRBV10-2 and TRBJ2-2; 7 positions agree with TRBD2. The trim removed 3 bases at V and 1 base at J, leaving 11 bases unmatched. The CDR3 extends over 18 amino acids. Germline V lookup: CDR1 WSHSY, CDR2 SAAADI. The DNA of the CDR3 is TGCGCCAGCAGTGACCCATTGGGAGGGAGAGGGAACACCGGGGAGCTGTTTTTT. It codes for CASSDPLGGRGNTGELFF.

CDR3 in amino acids: CASSLGGATSPNEKLFF. The CDR3 DNA sequence: TGTGCCAGCAGCTTAGGGGGGGCCACGTCCCCTAATGAAAAACTGTTTTTT. J is TRBJ1-4 and V is TRBV7-8; TRBD1 is a possible D gene (6 bases). CDR3 length: 17 residues. The V end lost 1 base, the J end lost 3 bases, and 15 bases lay between the germline ends. From germline, CDR1 is SGHVS and CDR2 FQNEAQ.

DNA of the CDR3: TGTGCCAGCAGTGAAGGCCCCGCAGGCACAGATACGCAGTATTTT. Translation gives CASSEGPAGTDTQYF. The chain combines TRBV6-1 with TRBJ2-3, with D hard to call. Trimming removed 1 base from V and 1 base from J, with 9 bases in between. Germline V gene sequence: CDR1 MNHNS, CDR2 SASEGT. The CDR3 contains 15 residues.

As for this clone: This same CDR3 is encoded by further DNA sequences in the sample. The rearrangement links TRBV5-1 to TRBJ1-4; 7 bases agree with TRBD1. The germline V gene has CDR1 SGHRS and CDR2 YFSETQ. The CDR3 totals 16 residues. V lost 8 bases, J lost 1 base, and 11 bases stayed unmatched. The CDR3 protein is CASSIAAGGTNEKLFF. CDR3 bases: TGCGCCAGTAGCATCGCGGCAGGGGGAACTAATGAAAAACTGTTTTTT.

The V call is TRBV9, the J call TRBJ2-5; TRBD1 agrees at 10 bases. With 3 bases clipped from V and 10 bases from J, the junction kept 15 bases outside the gene matches. The CDR3 spans 16 residues. The germline gives CDR1 SGDLS, CDR2 YYNGEE. CDR3 protein: CASSAGTGVPAEVQYF. The CDR3 region has the DNA TGTGCCAGCAGCGCCGGGACAGGGGTCCCGGCTGAGGTCCAGTACTTC.

This clone has more than one count but fewer than ten. The chain links TRBV30 to TRBJ2-2; D unresolved. V was trimmed by 2 bases and J by 6 bases, leaving 10 bases between them. CDR1 and CDR2 (germline): GTSNPN, SVGIG (reference sequence). The CDR3 is made up of 13 amino acids. The CDR3 region is CAWSNRLAGELFF. CDR3 in DNA: TGTGCCTGGAGTAATCGGCTAGCCGGGGAGCTGTTTTTT.

This clone was seen a single time. Written as DNA, the CDR3 is TGTGCCAGCAGCTTTGGTCTCCAGGACACTGAAGCTTTCTTT. Amino acids: CASSFGLQDTEAFF. This chain joins TRBV7-2 and TRBJ1-1; D ambiguous. V was pared by 3 bases and J by 3 bases, with 11 bases between. From germline, CDR1 is SGHTA and CDR2 FQGNSA. This CDR3 has 14 residues.

This clone was found a few times. The V call is TRBV5-1, the J call TRBJ1-1; possibly TRBD1 for D (5 bases). The CDR3 is 15 residues long. Per germline, CDR1 SGHRS and CDR2 YFSETQ. The ends were cut back, 6 bases at V and 4 bases at J, with 19 bases in the middle. CDR3 amino acids: CASTRDGAVATEAFF. CDR3 sequence (DNA): TGCGCCAGCACCAGGGACGGGGCGGTGGCCACTGAAGCTTTCTTT.

This clone occurred a few times. This rearrangement joins TRBV15 to TRBJ1-1; D may be TRBD1 (5 bases). There are 18 residues in the CDR3. Germline V gene sequence: CDR1 LNHNV, CDR2 YYDKDF (reference sequence). The germline V and J ends were trimmed by 1 base and 5 bases, with 23 bases remaining between them. This CDR3 is CATSRGTTGVRVRTEAFF. The CDR3 nucleotides are TGTGCCACCAGCAGAGGGACAACCGGTGTCAGGGTTAGGACTGAAGCTTTCTTT.

This rearrangement joins TRBV2 to TRBJ1-2, with D possibly TRBD1 on 6 matching bases. Deletions cut 6 bases from V and 4 bases from J, with 18 bases between. The germline V gene has CDR1 SNHLY and CDR2 FYNNEI. The CDR3 is 15 amino acids. The CDR3 reads CASRGLGGRSYGYTF. DNA for the CDR3: TGTGCCAGCAGAGGACTAGGGGGGCGAAGCTATGGCTACACCTTC.

The chain links TRBV28 to TRBJ2-4; 9 bases agree with TRBD1. The trim removed 5 bases at V and 2 bases at J, leaving 10 bases unmatched. Germline assignment: CDR1 MDHEN and CDR2 SYDVKM. The CDR3 has 17 amino acids. This CDR3 is CASSDRDREWTKNIQYF. The CDR3 DNA follows: TGTGCCAGCAGTGACCGGGACAGGGAATGGACCAAAAACATTCAGTACTTC.

This clone was seen more than once but under ten times. The chain has TRBV28 and TRBJ1-2; TRBD1 aligns across 7 bases. CDR1 is MDHEN, CDR2 SYDVKM, per germline. The J segment lost 9 bases and the V segment lost 7 bases, leaving 11 bases of the junction unmatched. This CDR3 has 13 residues. CDR3 amino acids: CASTGGAESSYTF. In DNA form, the CDR3 reads TGTGCCAGCACAGGGGGTGCAGAGAGCAGCTACACCTTC.

The chain links TRBV19 to TRBJ2-1, with D perhaps matching TRBD1 or TRBD2 (5 bases each). CDR1 LNHDA and CDR2 SQIVND come from the germline V gene (reference sequence). This CDR3 is 11 amino acids long. V was cut by 5 bases and J by 8 bases, with 7 bases left in between. CDR3: CASSWGYEQFF. The CDR3 coding sequence is TGTGCCAGTAGTTGGGGGTATGAGCAGTTCTTC. Combining the CDR3 with reference TRBV19 and TRBJ2-1 gives the whole variable domain DGGITQSPKYLFRKEGQNVTLSCEQNLNHDAMYWYRQDPGQGLRLIYYSQIVNDFQKGDIAEGYSVSREKKESFPLTVTSAQKNPTAFYLCASSWGYEQFFGPGTRLTVL.

In its sample, this clone was seen once. V and J are TRBV6-1 and TRBJ2-1; 11 nucleotides line up with TRBD2. Germline V gene data show CDR1 as MNHNS and CDR2 as SASEGT. The CDR3 has 17 amino acids. The J segment lost 8 bases and the V segment lost 4 bases, leaving 13 bases of the junction unmatched. CDR3 DNA: TGTGCCAGCAGTGTTGATAGCGGGAGGGCCCGATGGTATGAGCAGTTCTTC. This codes for CASSVDSGRARWYEQFF.